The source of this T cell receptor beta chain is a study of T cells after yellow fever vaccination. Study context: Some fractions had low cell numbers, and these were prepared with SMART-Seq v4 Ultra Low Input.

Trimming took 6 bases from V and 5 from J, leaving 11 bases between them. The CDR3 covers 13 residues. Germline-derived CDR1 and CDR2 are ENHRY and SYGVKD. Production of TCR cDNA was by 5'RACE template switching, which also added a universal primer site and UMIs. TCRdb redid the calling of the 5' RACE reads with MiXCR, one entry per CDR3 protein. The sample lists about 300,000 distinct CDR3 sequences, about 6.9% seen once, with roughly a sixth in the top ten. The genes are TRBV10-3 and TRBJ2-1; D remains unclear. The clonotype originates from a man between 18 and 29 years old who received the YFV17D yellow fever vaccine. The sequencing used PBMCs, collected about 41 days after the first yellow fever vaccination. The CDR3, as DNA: TGTGCCATCAGCATCGATCCTCACAATGAGCAGTTCTTC. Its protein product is CAISIDPHNEQFF.